This T cell receptor (beta chain) derives from a study of cytomegalovirus exposure and HLA in healthy donors. For the study at large: Out of about 170 million T cells, an earlier analysis found 117 million unique TCR beta sequences in total.

This clone was detected only a few times. The target antigen is unknown. PCR amplification relied on 60 Vbeta primers (plus 13 Jbeta primers). Libraries were prepared by immunoSEQ multiplex PCR; TCRdb keeps only in-frame clonotypes and omits some of them. The table lists around 140,000 clones, 77% of them singletons. General study results and limits: Among TCR beta chains of equal frequency, HLA-associated ones were more clonally expanded in a later analysis. V- and J-gene trimming of TCR beta was linked (in a later analysis) to a missense DCLRE1C variant. Reports indicate that TCR beta sequences accurately predicted the HLA-A and HLA-B alleles of most subjects.

This CDR3 is 16 amino acids long. Germline V lookup: CDR1 SGHTA, CDR2 FQGNSA. The junction had 10 bases not matched to a gene; V was cut back by 5 bases and J by 5 bases. This chain uses TRBV7-2 with TRBJ2-1; 9 bases are a match to TRBD1. The receptor was isolated from a male donor in good health and CMV-seronegative. Sequenced: PBMCs. The CDR3 spells CASSLYSGTGHNEQFF. CDR3 in DNA: TGTGCCAGCAGCCTCTATTCCGGGACAGGGCACAATGAGCAGTTCTTC.